Given below is one T cell receptor (beta chain) in context. This entry comes from a study of blood T cell repertoires in COVID-19. Per the authors' pipeline: Reference gene primer amplification gave nucleated cell count estimates. This table comes from immunoSEQ multiplex PCR, and its TCRdb copy is limited to in-frame clones, with some not included. The V and J calls and clone size come from that table; D and trimming were worked out from the DNA. The table records approximately 180,000 clones, around 90% of them present only once. The CDR3 totals 14 residues. Germline assignment: CDR1 LNHDA and CDR2 SQIVND (reference sequence).

The receptor's source is a man aged 50 to 59 with acute or convalescent COVID-19. This sequence joins TRBV19 and TRBJ2-2; TRBD2 is a possible D gene (6 bases). Sequencing was carried out using peripheral blood. CDR3 protein: CATGVGGNTGELFF. CDR3 DNA: TGTGCTACGGGGGTCGGGGGGAACACCGGGGAGCTGTTTTTT. The full variable domain, with the rest looked up from reference TRBV19 and TRBJ2-2, is DGGITQSPKYLFRKEGQNVTLSCEQNLNHDAMYWYRQDPGQGLRLIYYSQIVNDFQKGDIAEGYSVSREKKESFPLTVTSAQKNPTAFYLCATGVGGNTGELFFGEGSRLTVL.